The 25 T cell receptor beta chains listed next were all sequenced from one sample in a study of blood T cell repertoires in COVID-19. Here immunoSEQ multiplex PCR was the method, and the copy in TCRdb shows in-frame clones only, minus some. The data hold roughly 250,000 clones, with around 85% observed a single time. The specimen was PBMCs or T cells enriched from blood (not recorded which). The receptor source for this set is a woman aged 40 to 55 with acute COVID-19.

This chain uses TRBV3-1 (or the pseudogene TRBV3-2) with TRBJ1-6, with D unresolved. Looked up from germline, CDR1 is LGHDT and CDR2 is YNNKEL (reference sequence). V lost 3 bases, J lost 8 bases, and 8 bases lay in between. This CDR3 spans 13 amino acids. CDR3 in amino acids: CASSHPPDSPLHF. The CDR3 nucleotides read TGTGCCAGCAGCCACCCCCCAGATTCACCCCTCCACTTT.

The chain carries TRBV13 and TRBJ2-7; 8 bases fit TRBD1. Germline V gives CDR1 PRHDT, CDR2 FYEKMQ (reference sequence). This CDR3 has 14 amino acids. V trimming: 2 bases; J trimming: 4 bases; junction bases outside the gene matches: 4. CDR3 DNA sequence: TGTGCCAGCAGCTTAAGGGACAGGAGTTACGAGCAGTACTTC. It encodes CASSLRDRSYEQYF.

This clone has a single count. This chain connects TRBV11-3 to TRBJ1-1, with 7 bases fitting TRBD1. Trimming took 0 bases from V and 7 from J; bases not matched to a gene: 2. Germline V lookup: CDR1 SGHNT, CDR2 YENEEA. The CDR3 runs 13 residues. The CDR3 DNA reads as TGTGCCAGCAGCTTAGAGGGGGACAGTGAAGCTTTCTTT. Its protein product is CASSLEGDSEAFF.

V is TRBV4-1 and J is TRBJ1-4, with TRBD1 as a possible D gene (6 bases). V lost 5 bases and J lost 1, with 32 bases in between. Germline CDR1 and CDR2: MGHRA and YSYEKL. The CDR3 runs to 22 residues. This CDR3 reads CASSETGTGSLRGGQTNEKLFF. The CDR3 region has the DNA TGCGCCAGCAGCGAAACTGGCACAGGGTCTTTACGTGGTGGACAAACTAATGAAAAACTGTTTTTT.

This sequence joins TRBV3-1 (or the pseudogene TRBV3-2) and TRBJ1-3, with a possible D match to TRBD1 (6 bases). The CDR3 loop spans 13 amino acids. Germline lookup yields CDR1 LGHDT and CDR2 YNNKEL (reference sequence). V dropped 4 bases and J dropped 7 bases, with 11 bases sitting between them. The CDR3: CASSRNTGNTIYF. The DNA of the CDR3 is TGTGCCAGCAGCCGCAATACAGGGAACACCATATATTTT.

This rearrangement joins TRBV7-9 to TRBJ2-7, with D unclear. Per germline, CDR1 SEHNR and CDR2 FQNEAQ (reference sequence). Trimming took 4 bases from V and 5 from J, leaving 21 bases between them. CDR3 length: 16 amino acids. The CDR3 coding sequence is TGTGCCAGCAGCTCCTCCTTCCGACTCACAATGAACGAGCAGTACTTC. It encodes CASSSSFRLTMNEQYF. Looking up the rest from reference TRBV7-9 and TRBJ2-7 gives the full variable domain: DTGVSQNPRHKITKRGQNVTFRCDPISEHNRLYWYRQTLGQGPEFLTYFQNEAQLEKSRLLSDRFSAERPKGSFSTLEIQRTEQGDSAMYLCASSSSFRLTMNEQYFGPGTRLTVT.

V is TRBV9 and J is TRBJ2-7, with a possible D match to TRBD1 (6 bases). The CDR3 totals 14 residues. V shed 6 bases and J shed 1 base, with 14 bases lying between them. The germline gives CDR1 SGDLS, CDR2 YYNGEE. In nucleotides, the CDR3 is TGTGCCAGCACGCAGGGGTCGGATTCCTACGAGCAGTACTTC. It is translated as CASTQGSDSYEQYF.

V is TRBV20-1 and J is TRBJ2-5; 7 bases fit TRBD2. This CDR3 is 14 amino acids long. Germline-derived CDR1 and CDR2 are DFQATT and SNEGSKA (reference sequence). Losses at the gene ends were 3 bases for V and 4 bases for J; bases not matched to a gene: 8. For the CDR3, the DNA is TGCAGTGCTAGTAGTCCGTCTAGCGGAGAGACCCAGTACTTC. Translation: CSASSPSSGETQYF.

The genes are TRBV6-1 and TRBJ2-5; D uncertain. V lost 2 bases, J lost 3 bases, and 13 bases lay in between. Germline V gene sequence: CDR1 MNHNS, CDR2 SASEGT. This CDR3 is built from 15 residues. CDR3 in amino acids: CASSEIPDPKETQYF. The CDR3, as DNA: TGTGCCAGCAGTGAAATCCCAGATCCCAAAGAGACCCAGTACTTC.

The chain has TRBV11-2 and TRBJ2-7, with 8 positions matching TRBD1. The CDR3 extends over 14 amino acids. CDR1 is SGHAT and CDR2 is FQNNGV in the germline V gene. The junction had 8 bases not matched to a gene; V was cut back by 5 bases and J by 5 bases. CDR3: CASSPLDRGDEQYF. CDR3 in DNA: TGTGCCAGCAGCCCACTCGACAGGGGTGACGAGCAGTACTTC.

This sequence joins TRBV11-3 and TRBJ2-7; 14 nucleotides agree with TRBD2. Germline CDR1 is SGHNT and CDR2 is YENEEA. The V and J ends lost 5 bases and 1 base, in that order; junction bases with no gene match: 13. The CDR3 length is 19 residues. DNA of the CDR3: TGTGCCAGCAGCGCCCAACCGGGACTAGCGGGAGCCGGGTCCTACGAGCAGTACTTC. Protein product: CASSAQPGLAGAGSYEQYF.

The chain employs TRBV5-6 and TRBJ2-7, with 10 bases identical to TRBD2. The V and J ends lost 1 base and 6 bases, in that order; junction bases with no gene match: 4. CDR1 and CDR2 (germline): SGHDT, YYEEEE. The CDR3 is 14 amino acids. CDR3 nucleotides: TGTGCCAGCAGCTTGCCGGGACTAGCGTTCGAGCAGTACTTC. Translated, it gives CASSLPGLAFEQYF.

CDR3 nucleotides: TGTGCCACCAGCAGAACTGACAGGGGCCTGAGCTACACCTTC. This encodes CATSRTDRGLSYTF. The chain is built from TRBV15 and TRBJ1-2; the match to TRBD1 covers 8 bases. Germline V lookup: CDR1 LNHNV, CDR2 YYDKDF (reference sequence). V dropped 2 bases and J dropped 9; count of bases not matched to a gene: 8. The length of the CDR3 is 14 residues.

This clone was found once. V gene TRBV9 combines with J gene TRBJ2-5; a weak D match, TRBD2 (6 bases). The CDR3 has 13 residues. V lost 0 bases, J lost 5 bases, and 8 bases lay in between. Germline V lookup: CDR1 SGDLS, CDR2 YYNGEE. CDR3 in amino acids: CASSVGGLETQYF. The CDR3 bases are TGTGCCAGCAGCGTAGGGGGACTGGAGACCCAGTACTTC.

DNA for the CDR3: TGTGCCAGCAGCTTGGAACAGCAAGTATCCTCTGGAAACACCATATATTTT. It specifies CASSLEQQVSSGNTIYF. The genes are TRBV5-5 and TRBJ1-3; no firm D call. Per germline, CDR1 SGHKS and CDR2 YYEKEE (reference sequence). The CDR3 contains 17 residues. V lost 0 bases and J 0 bases, leaving 13 bases between the germline ends.

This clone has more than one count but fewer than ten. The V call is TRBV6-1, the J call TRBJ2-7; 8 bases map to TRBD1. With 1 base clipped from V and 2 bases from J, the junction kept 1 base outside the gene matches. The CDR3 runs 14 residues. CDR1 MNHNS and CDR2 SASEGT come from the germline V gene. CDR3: CASSEGTGTYEQYF. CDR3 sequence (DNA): TGTGCCAGCAGTGAAGGGACAGGGACCTACGAGCAGTACTTC.

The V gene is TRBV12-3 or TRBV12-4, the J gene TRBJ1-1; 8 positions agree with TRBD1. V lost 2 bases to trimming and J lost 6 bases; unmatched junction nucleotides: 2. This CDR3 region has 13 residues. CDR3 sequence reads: CASSLSGGAEAFF. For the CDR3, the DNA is TGTGCCAGCAGTTTATCAGGGGGCGCTGAAGCTTTCTTT.

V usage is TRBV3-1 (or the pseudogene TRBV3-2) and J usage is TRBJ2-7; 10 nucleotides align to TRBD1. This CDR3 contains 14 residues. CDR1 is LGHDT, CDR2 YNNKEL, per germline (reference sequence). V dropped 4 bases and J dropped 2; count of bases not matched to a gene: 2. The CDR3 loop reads CASSLGQGAYEQYF. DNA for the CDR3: TGTGCCAGCAGCCTAGGACAGGGGGCCTACGAGCAGTACTTC.

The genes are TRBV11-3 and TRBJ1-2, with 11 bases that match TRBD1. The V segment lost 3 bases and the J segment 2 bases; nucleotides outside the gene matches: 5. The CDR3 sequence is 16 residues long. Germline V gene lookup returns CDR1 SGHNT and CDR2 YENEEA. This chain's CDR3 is CASSLGTGGSNYGYTF. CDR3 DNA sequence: TGTGCCAGCAGCTTGGGGACAGGGGGTTCCAACTATGGCTACACCTTC.

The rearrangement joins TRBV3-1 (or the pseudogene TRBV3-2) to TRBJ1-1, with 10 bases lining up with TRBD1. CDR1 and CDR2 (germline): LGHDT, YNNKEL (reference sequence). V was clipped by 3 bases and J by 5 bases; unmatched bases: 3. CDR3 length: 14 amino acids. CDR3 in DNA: TGTGCCAGCAGCCAGGGGACAGGGGTTACTGAAGCTTTCTTT. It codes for CASSQGTGVTEAFF.

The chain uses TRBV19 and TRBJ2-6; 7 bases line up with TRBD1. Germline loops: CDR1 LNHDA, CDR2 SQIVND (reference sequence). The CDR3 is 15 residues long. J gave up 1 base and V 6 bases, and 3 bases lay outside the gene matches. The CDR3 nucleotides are TGTGCCAGTAGGGTGACAGGGTCTGGGGCCAACGTCCTGACTTTC. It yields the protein CASRVTGSGANVLTF.

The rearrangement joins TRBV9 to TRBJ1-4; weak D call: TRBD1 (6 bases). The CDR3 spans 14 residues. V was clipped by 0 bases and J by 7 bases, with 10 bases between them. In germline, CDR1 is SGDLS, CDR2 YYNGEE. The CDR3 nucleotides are TGTGCCAGCAGCGTAGGGGGGCCGGTTGAAAAACTGTTTTTT. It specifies CASSVGGPVEKLFF.

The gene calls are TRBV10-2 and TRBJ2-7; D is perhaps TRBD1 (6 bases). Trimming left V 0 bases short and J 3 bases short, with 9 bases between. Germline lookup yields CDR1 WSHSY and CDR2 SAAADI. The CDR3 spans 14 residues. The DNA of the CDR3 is TGCGCCAGCAGTGAGTCATCACAGGGCTACGAGCAGTACTTC. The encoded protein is CASSESSQGYEQYF.

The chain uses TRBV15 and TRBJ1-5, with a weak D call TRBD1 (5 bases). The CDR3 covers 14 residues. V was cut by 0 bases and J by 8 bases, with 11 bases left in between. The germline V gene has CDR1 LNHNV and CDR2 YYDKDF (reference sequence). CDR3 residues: CATSREGGTEPQHF. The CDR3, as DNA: TGTGCCACCAGCAGAGAGGGGGGAACGGAGCCCCAGCATTTT.

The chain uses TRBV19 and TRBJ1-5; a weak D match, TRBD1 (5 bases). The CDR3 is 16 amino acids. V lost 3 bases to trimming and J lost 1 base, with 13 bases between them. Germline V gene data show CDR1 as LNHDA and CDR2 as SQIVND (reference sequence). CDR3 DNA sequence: TGTGCCAGTAGTATGGGCAGGACACTAAGCAATCAGCCCCAGCATTTT. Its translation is CASSMGRTLSNQPQHF.